By proportion, the clone carrying this T cell receptor (delta chain) is medium-sized. The sample contains more than one DNA sequence encoding this CDR3. This specimen belongs to a study of gamma-delta T cells after stem cell transplantation. Germline V gives CDR1 GEAIGNYY, CDR2 EKD. V lost 2 bases, J lost 1 base, and 22 bases stayed unmatched. The CDR3 runs 24 residues. TCRdb used CATT to re-call clones from the RT-PCR reads. The table shows 2,500 to 3,500 delta-chain clones, with about 5% occurring only once. The sequencing input was gamma-delta T cells. V usage is TRDV2 and J usage is TRDJ3; TRDD3 aligns across 10 bases. The origin of this receptor is a human donor. It is not recorded whose cells these are; they may come from a transplant donor. The CDR3 region is CACDIAPPGGDTSSPSWDTRQMFF. The DNA of the CDR3 is TGTGCCTGTGACATAGCCCCGCCGGGGGGGGATACGTCCTCACCTTCCTGGGACACCCGACAGATGTTTTTC.